Listed below are T cell receptor beta chains from one sample, sequenced in a study of T cell repertoires in cytomegalovirus infection. TCRdb reprocessed the reads via MiXCR and lists one record per CDR3 protein. This sample yields nearly 700,000 distinct CDR3 sequences, of which roughly 36% are seen a single time; about 20% belongs to the top ten. No antigen is known for these receptors. Source: cultured PBMCs, taken from culture after CMV antigen stimulation. These receptors originate from a human donor in good health (CMV status not recorded). Some clones in this sample may be carry-over from other donors' samples. The CDR3 runs from the conserved cysteine through the conserved F or W. Each record gives: clone size, J gene, D gene, V gene, CDR3 protein, CDR3 DNA. A D gene is named only where the DNA matches it firmly. Clone size is stated in some rows and not others, as once, few, many or a class when expanded.

size: NA
J: TRBJ2-1
D: TRBD1
V: TRBV5-6
CDR3: CASSLPRGPSYNEQFF
DNA: TGTGCCAGCAGCTTGCCCAGGGGGCCTTCCTACAATGAGCAGTTCTTC

size: NA
J: TRBJ2-1
D: NA
V: TRBV5-5
CDR3: CASSLLGIPHEQFF
DNA: TGTGCCAGCAGCCTCTTGGGAATACCCCATGAGCAGTTCTTC

size: NA
J: TRBJ2-3
D: NA
V: TRBV20-1
CDR3: CSARPRRVTDTQYF
DNA: TGCAGTGCTAGGCCCCGCAGGGTCACAGATACGCAGTATTTT

size: NA
J: TRBJ2-3
D: TRBD2
V: TRBV7-2
CDR3: CASSPERDSTDTQYF
DNA: TGTGCCAGCAGCCCGGAGCGGGATAGCACAGATACGCAGTATTTT

size: few
J: TRBJ1-6
D: NA
V: TRBV6-1
CDR3: CASGNNSPLHF
DNA: TGTGCCAGCGGGAACAATTCACCCCTCCACTTT

size: NA
J: TRBJ1-1
D: NA
V: TRBV24-1
CDR3: CATSDLRGNTEAFF
DNA: TGTGCCACCAGTGATTTGCGGGGGAACACTGAAGCTTTCTTT

size: few
J: TRBJ2-1
D: TRBD2
V: TRBV29-1
CDR3: CSVAPASGTLYEQFF
DNA: TGCAGCGTTGCGCCGGCTAGCGGGACTTTGTATGAGCAGTTCTTC

size: NA
J: TRBJ1-2
D: NA
V: TRBV5-1
CDR3: CASSLAQGGQGGYTF
DNA: TGCGCCAGCAGCTTGGCCCAAGGGGGGCAAGGTGGCTACACCTTC

size: NA
J: TRBJ1-2
D: NA
V: TRBV6-1
CDR3: CASSELSRGGYTF
DNA: TGTGCCAGCAGTGAATTAAGTAGGGGTGGCTACACCTTC

size: NA
J: TRBJ2-1
D: NA
V: TRBV7-6
CDR3: CASSSPTFEQFF
DNA: TGTGCCAGCAGCTCCCCCACGTTTGAGCAGTTCTTC

size: NA
J: TRBJ2-1
D: NA
V: TRBV20-1
CDR3: CSARDYSGANYNEQFF
DNA: TGCAGTGCTAGAGATTATTCGGGGGCGAATTACAATGAGCAGTTCTTC

size: NA
J: TRBJ1-2
D: NA
V: TRBV6-6
CDR3: CASSPGPPLVYGYTF
DNA: TGTGCCAGCTCACCGGGACCGCCTTTAGTTTATGGCTACACCTTC

size: few
J: TRBJ2-7
D: NA
V: TRBV3-1
CDR3: CASRGGPGLHYEQYF
DNA: TGTGCCAGCAGGGGTGGACCGGGACTCCACTACGAGCAGTACTTC

size: NA
J: TRBJ2-2
D: TRBD1
V: TRBV19
CDR3: CASSTTTGVAGELFF
DNA: TGTGCCAGTAGTACGACGACAGGGGTTGCCGGGGAGCTGTTTTTT

size: NA
J: TRBJ2-2
D: NA
V: TRBV5-4
CDR3: CASSSRGAPLNTGELFF
DNA: TGTGCCAGCAGCTCGCGAGGGGCCCCTCTAAACACCGGGGAGCTGTTTTTT

size: NA
J: TRBJ1-1
D: NA
V: TRBV5-1
CDR3: CASSLEWTYTEAFF
DNA: TGCGCCAGCAGCTTGGAGTGGACATACACTGAAGCTTTCTTT

size: many
J: TRBJ2-4
D: NA
V: TRBV7-8
CDR3: CASSLESGNHIQYF
DNA: TGTGCCAGCAGCTTAGAGTCAGGAAACCACATTCAGTACTTC

size: once
J: TRBJ1-2
D: NA
V: TRBV7-4
CDR3: CASAGLLKGYTF
DNA: TGTGCCAGCGCAGGGCTCCTGAAGGGCTACACCTTC

size: NA
J: TRBJ2-4
D: TRBD2
V: TRBV7-2
CDR3: CASSLLGRASGIFGNIQYF
DNA: TGTGCCAGCAGCTTATTGGGCCGCGCTAGCGGGATTTTCGGAAACATTCAGTACTTC

size: NA
J: TRBJ1-5
D: NA
V: TRBV19
CDR3: CASSYRENQPQHF
DNA: TGTGCCAGTAGCTACAGGGAAAATCAGCCCCAGCATTTT

size: few
J: TRBJ1-1
D: NA
V: TRBV7-2
CDR3: CASNARGQQKNTEAFF
DNA: TGTGCCAGCAACGCAAGAGGTCAGCAAAAAAACACTGAAGCTTTCTTT

size: NA
J: TRBJ2-7
D: TRBD1
V: TRBV18
CDR3: CASSPNTGGAYEQYF
DNA: TGTGCCAGCTCACCCAATACAGGGGGAGCCTACGAGCAGTACTTC

size: NA
J: TRBJ2-1
D: NA
V: TRBV6-1
CDR3: CASSEVKREYNEQFF
DNA: TGTGCCAGCAGTGAGGTGAAACGGGAGTACAATGAGCAGTTCTTC

size: NA
J: TRBJ2-7
D: TRBD1
V: TRBV6-1
CDR3: CASSEWDRGSNEQYF
DNA: TGTGCCAGCAGTGAATGGGACAGGGGATCCAACGAGCAGTACTTC

size: NA
J: TRBJ2-1
D: NA
V: TRBV29-1
CDR3: CSVSNSNEQFF
DNA: TGCAGCGTATCCAATTCCAATGAGCAGTTCTTC

size: NA
J: TRBJ2-7
D: NA
V: TRBV6-5
CDR3: CASSYSGRFPSYEQYF
DNA: TGTGCCAGCAGTTACTCGGGGCGGTTCCCCTCCTACGAGCAGTACTTC

size: few
J: TRBJ2-1
D: NA
V: TRBV7-9
CDR3: CASTPKGTRNNEQFF
DNA: TGTGCCAGCACCCCAAAAGGGACCCGCAACAATGAGCAGTTCTTC

size: NA
J: TRBJ2-7
D: NA
V: TRBV5-4
CDR3: CASSLAGTTVEQYF
DNA: TGTGCCAGCAGCTTGGCCGGGACCACGGTGGAGCAGTACTTC

size: NA
J: TRBJ2-7
D: NA
V: TRBV7-4
CDR3: CASSSTLGRWGDFSYEQYF
DNA: TGTGCCAGCAGCTCCACTCTCGGGCGCTGGGGCGACTTCTCCTACGAGCAGTACTTC

size: few
J: TRBJ2-3
D: NA
V: TRBV7-2
CDR3: CASSLASGGRQYF
DNA: TGTGCCAGCAGCTTAGCATCCGGCGGAAGGCAGTATTTT

size: NA
J: TRBJ2-5
D: TRBD2
V: TRBV7-9
CDR3: CASSSRGSGTETQYF
DNA: TGTGCCAGCAGCTCCCGGGGTAGCGGGACAGAGACCCAGTACTTC

size: few
J: TRBJ2-7
D: NA
V: TRBV20-1
CDR3: CSGRRDHEQYF
DNA: TGCAGTGGCCGGAGGGACCACGAGCAGTACTTC

size: NA
J: TRBJ2-3
D: NA
V: TRBV6-8
CDR3: CASSYARERDTQYF
DNA: TGTGCCAGCAGTTACGCCCGGGAGCGGGATACGCAGTATTTT

size: NA
J: TRBJ2-5
D: NA
V: TRBV29-1
CDR3: CSVGTGTETQYF
DNA: TGCAGCGTTGGAACGGGAACTGAGACCCAGTACTTC

size: NA
J: TRBJ2-1
D: TRBD2
V: TRBV5-5
CDR3: CASSQTSGGVNEQFF
DNA: TGTGCCAGCAGCCAGACTAGCGGGGGGGTCAATGAGCAGTTCTTC

size: NA
J: TRBJ1-2
D: TRBD1
V: TRBV28
CDR3: CASRGSGTGNSYTF
DNA: TGTGCCAGCAGGGGATCCGGGACAGGGAACAGCTACACCTTC

size: NA
J: TRBJ2-5
D: TRBD1
V: TRBV2
CDR3: CASSPTGARETQYF
DNA: TGTGCCAGCAGTCCTACAGGGGCTCGAGAGACCCAGTACTTC

size: NA
J: TRBJ2-7
D: TRBD2
V: TRBV12-3/TRBV12-4
CDR3: CASSFAGVKYEQYF
DNA: TGTGCCAGCAGTTTCGCGGGAGTTAAATACGAGCAGTACTTC

size: NA
J: TRBJ1-1
D: NA
V: TRBV7-2
CDR3: CASSLAGRGQAFF
DNA: TGTGCCAGCAGCTTAGCGGGTAGGGGACAAGCTTTCTTT